Sequencing of this T cell receptor (beta chain) was carried out in a study of Graves' ophthalmopathy and Graves' hyperthyroidism. Looking at the study overall: Peripheral blood samples were taken at initial diagnosis, before any treatment.

Points from the study as a whole: Thyroid clonotypes that were expanded above 0.001 frequency mostly also appeared in blood.

Germline V gene data show CDR1 as SGHTA and CDR2 as FQGNSA. Trimming removed 2 bases from V and 8 bases from J, with 18 bases in between. The CDR3 extends over 15 amino acids. About this clonotype itself: Antigen specificity is unknown.

RNA transcripts served as template for amplifying TCR beta CDR3 sequences. First-round RT-PCR with HTBI primers preceded a second-round multiplex PCR. TCRdb called the multiplex PCR reads again in MiXCR, with one record for every CDR3 protein. Altogether almost 400,000 distinct CDR3 sequences are present, 15% to 20% being singletons, with the ten largest covering 1.5% to 2%. The material sequenced was peripheral blood. The V and J genes are TRBV7-2 and TRBJ1-2, with a possible D match to TRBD1 (5 bases). This receptor was taken from a woman between 18 and 30 years old with Graves' ophthalmopathy. The CDR3 DNA reads as TGTGCCAGCAGCTTAAGGGGTTTAGACGGGGGAGGCTACACCTTC. This translates into CASSLRGLDGGGYTF.